These T cell receptor beta chains were read from a single sample in a study of Graves' ophthalmopathy and Graves' hyperthyroidism. TCRdb re-analysed the multiplex PCR reads in MiXCR, keeping a single row per CDR3 protein. In the table there are some 150,000 distinct CDR3 sequences, just under 40% of which are singletons. Input material: peripheral blood. Receptors originate from a man aged 25 to 45 with Graves' ophthalmopathy. Both conserved end residues are part of each CDR3. D genes are given only for firm matches. Expanded clones get a size class; other rows say once, few or many, or leave the size out.

clone size: .
D gene: .
J gene: TRBJ1-2
V gene: TRBV12-3/TRBV12-4
CDR3 DNA: TGTGCCAGCAGTTTAGATGGGGGCCACTATGGCTACACCTTC
CDR3 protein: CASSLDGGHYGYTF

clone size: once
D gene: .
J gene: TRBJ1-1
V gene: TRBV27
CDR3 DNA: TGTGCCAGCAGTTTATGTATGCGGACGGAGAGCACTGAAGCTTTCTTT
CDR3 protein: CASSLCMRTESTEAFF

clone size: .
D gene: .
J gene: TRBJ1-6
V gene: TRBV28
CDR3 DNA: TGTGCCAACCGGGACACCCAATATTCACCCCTCCACTTT
CDR3 protein: CANRDTQYSPLHF

clone size: many
D gene: .
J gene: TRBJ2-7
V gene: TRBV28
CDR3 DNA: TGTGCCAGCATGGGACACGGCGAGCAGTACTTC
CDR3 protein: CASMGHGEQYF

clone size: .
D gene: .
J gene: TRBJ2-7
V gene: TRBV12-3/TRBV12-4
CDR3 DNA: TGTGCCAGCAGTTCCGAGACTAGATACGAGCAGTACTTC
CDR3 protein: CASSSETRYEQYF

clone size: many
D gene: .
J gene: TRBJ2-7
V gene: TRBV11-2
CDR3 DNA: TGTGCCAGCAGCCGCACCGACCGGCCTCCGCCTAGCTACGAGCAGTACTTC
CDR3 protein: CASSRTDRPPPSYEQYF

clone size: .
D gene: TRBD2
J gene: TRBJ2-7
V gene: TRBV7-2
CDR3 DNA: TGTGCCAGCAGCTACCGGACTAGCGGAGGGTACGAGCAGTACTTC
CDR3 protein: CASSYRTSGGYEQYF

clone size: many
D gene: .
J gene: TRBJ2-7
V gene: TRBV14
CDR3 DNA: TGTGCCAGCAGCTACAAACGGTACTCCTACGAGCAGTACTTC
CDR3 protein: CASSYKRYSYEQYF

clone size: many
D gene: .
J gene: TRBJ1-1
V gene: TRBV2
CDR3 DNA: TGTGCCAGCAGTGAAGGGGATATGAACACTGAAGCTTTCTTT
CDR3 protein: CASSEGDMNTEAFF

clone size: .
D gene: TRBD1
J gene: TRBJ1-5
V gene: TRBV7-2
CDR3 DNA: TGTGCCAGCAGCCCGCGGCAGGGGGCACAGCCCCAGCATTTT
CDR3 protein: CASSPRQGAQPQHF

clone size: many
D gene: .
J gene: TRBJ1-1
V gene: TRBV6-1
CDR3 DNA: TGTGCCAGCAGTCCGGGACGCCTGGTCACTGAAGCTTTCTTT
CDR3 protein: CASSPGRLVTEAFF

clone size: few
D gene: .
J gene: TRBJ2-7
V gene: TRBV6-2/TRBV6-3
CDR3 DNA: TGTGCCAGCACGATCGCCGGACACCTCTACGAGCAGTACTTC
CDR3 protein: CASTIAGHLYEQYF

clone size: many
D gene: .
J gene: TRBJ1-2
V gene: TRBV7-9
CDR3 DNA: TGTGCCAGCAGCTTAGTTGGCGGCCGAGACTATGGCTACACCTTC
CDR3 protein: CASSLVGGRDYGYTF

clone size: .
D gene: TRBD2
J gene: TRBJ2-5
V gene: TRBV20-1
CDR3 DNA: TGCAGTGCTAGATCTAGCGGGAGTGAAGTAGAGACCCAGTACTTC
CDR3 protein: CSARSSGSEVETQYF

clone size: once
D gene: .
J gene: TRBJ1-3
V gene: TRBV7-2
CDR3 DNA: TGTGCCAGCAGCCGACAGTTCAGCTCTGGAAACACCATATATTTT
CDR3 protein: CASSRQFSSGNTIYF

clone size: many
D gene: .
J gene: TRBJ1-1
V gene: TRBV30
CDR3 DNA: TGTGCCTGGAGTCCGGTGGGGACTGAAGCTTTCTTT
CDR3 protein: CAWSPVGTEAFF

clone size: .
D gene: .
J gene: TRBJ1-1
V gene: TRBV28
CDR3 DNA: TGTGCCAGCATGGGGGGAGGGCTGAACACTGAAGCTTTCTTT
CDR3 protein: CASMGGGLNTEAFF

clone size: once
D gene: .
J gene: TRBJ1-2
V gene: TRBV20-1
CDR3 DNA: TGCAGTGCTAGGGCCACCCGAGGCTATGGCTACACCTTC
CDR3 protein: CSARATRGYGYTF

clone size: .
D gene: .
J gene: TRBJ2-7
V gene: TRBV6-1
CDR3 DNA: TGTGCCAGCAGCCGAGGGACTGCCGGCACCTACGAGCAGTACTTC
CDR3 protein: CASSRGTAGTYEQYF

clone size: many
D gene: .
J gene: TRBJ1-1
V gene: TRBV12-3/TRBV12-4
CDR3 DNA: TGTGCCAGCAGTTTCGGACAGTCGTCACAGGGCGGGGCTTTCTTT
CDR3 protein: CASSFGQSSQGGAFF

clone size: once
D gene: .
J gene: TRBJ1-2
V gene: TRBV7-3
CDR3 DNA: TGTGCCAGCAGCTTAACGTTTAGTGCCTTTCCTTATGGCTACACCTTC
CDR3 protein: CASSLTFSAFPYGYTF

clone size: .
D gene: TRBD1
J gene: TRBJ1-5
V gene: TRBV6-2/TRBV6-3
CDR3 DNA: TGTGCCAGCAGGGACAGGGGTTATAGCAATCAGCCCCAGCATTTT
CDR3 protein: CASRDRGYSNQPQHF

clone size: many
D gene: .
J gene: TRBJ1-2
V gene: TRBV28
CDR3 DNA: TGTGCCAGCAGTAAATCAAACAGGGTGCACTATGGCTACACCTTC
CDR3 protein: CASSKSNRVHYGYTF

clone size: many
D gene: .
J gene: TRBJ2-5
V gene: TRBV30
CDR3 DNA: TGTGCCTGGAGAATCGCCAACCAAGAGACCCAGTACTTC
CDR3 protein: CAWRIANQETQYF

clone size: .
D gene: .
J gene: TRBJ2-7
V gene: TRBV6-1
CDR3 DNA: TGTGCCAGCAGATCTGACGCGGACTCCTACGAGCAGTACTTC
CDR3 protein: CASRSDADSYEQYF

clone size: .
D gene: .
J gene: TRBJ2-5
V gene: TRBV6-2/TRBV6-3
CDR3 DNA: TGTGCCAGCAGTTACGACAGGACCGAATACCAAGAGACCCAGTACTTC
CDR3 protein: CASSYDRTEYQETQYF

clone size: many
D gene: .
J gene: TRBJ2-4
V gene: TRBV12-3/TRBV12-4
CDR3 DNA: TGTGCCAGCAGTTTTTTCTCGGAGGGGGGCAGGGAGTACTTC
CDR3 protein: CASSFFSEGGREYF

clone size: once
D gene: TRBD1
J gene: TRBJ1-5
V gene: TRBV4-3
CDR3 DNA: TGCGCCAGCAGCCGAGACAGGGGGCCCTATAGCAATCAGCCCCAGCATTTT
CDR3 protein: CASSRDRGPYSNQPQHF

clone size: many
D gene: TRBD2
J gene: TRBJ2-5
V gene: TRBV6-5
CDR3 DNA: TGTGCCAGCAGTTACTTCGGGACTCCCGGGGGGCAAGAGACCCAGTACTTC
CDR3 protein: CASSYFGTPGGQETQYF

clone size: many
D gene: .
J gene: TRBJ1-1
V gene: TRBV6-5
CDR3 DNA: TGTGCCAGCAGTTACTTGGGGAGCAGAGCTTTCTTT
CDR3 protein: CASSYLGSRAFF

clone size: once
D gene: .
J gene: TRBJ1-1
V gene: TRBV6-1
CDR3 DNA: TGTGCCAGCACCGACTGGTCGGTGAACACTGAAGCTTTCTTT
CDR3 protein: CASTDWSVNTEAFF

clone size: many
D gene: TRBD2
J gene: TRBJ2-5
V gene: TRBV6-2/TRBV6-3
CDR3 DNA: TGTGCCAGCAGTTACACAGCGGGAGGGCATAGGGAGACCCAGTACTTC
CDR3 protein: CASSYTAGGHRETQYF

clone size: many
D gene: TRBD1
J gene: TRBJ1-2
V gene: TRBV11-3
CDR3 DNA: TGTGCCAGCAGCGCCAGTGGACAGGGGATTAATGGCTACACCTTC
CDR3 protein: CASSASGQGINGYTF

clone size: many
D gene: TRBD1
J gene: TRBJ1-1
V gene: TRBV12-3/TRBV12-4
CDR3 DNA: TGTGCCAGCAGCCCTTTACAGGGGGTCACTGAAGCTTTCTTT
CDR3 protein: CASSPLQGVTEAFF

clone size: .
D gene: TRBD1
J gene: TRBJ2-2
V gene: TRBV29-1
CDR3 DNA: TGCAGCGTTGGCCCCGCGACAGGGGGCACCGGGGAGCTGTTTTTT
CDR3 protein: CSVGPATGGTGELFF

clone size: many
D gene: .
J gene: TRBJ1-2
V gene: TRBV24-1
CDR3 DNA: TGTGCCACCAGTGGAGCTGGAGCTAACTATGGCTACACCTTC
CDR3 protein: CATSGAGANYGYTF

clone size: many
D gene: .
J gene: TRBJ1-1
V gene: TRBV6-5
CDR3 DNA: TGTGCCTCAAGGGGGGAGGCTGAAGCTTTCTTT
CDR3 protein: CASRGEAEAFF

clone size: few
D gene: TRBD2
J gene: TRBJ2-7
V gene: TRBV6-2/TRBV6-3
CDR3 DNA: TGTGCCAGCAGTTACTCTCTAGCGGGAGGCACTAACTACGAGCAGTACTTC
CDR3 protein: CASSYSLAGGTNYEQYF

clone size: many
D gene: TRBD2
J gene: TRBJ2-2
V gene: TRBV12-3/TRBV12-4
CDR3 DNA: TGTGCCACCGCGACTAGCGGGGCCACCGGGGAGCTGTTTTTT
CDR3 protein: CATATSGATGELFF

clone size: few
D gene: .
J gene: TRBJ2-5
V gene: TRBV12-3/TRBV12-4
CDR3 DNA: TGTGCCAGCAGCGGGGCGAAGGCCGAGACCCAGTACTTC
CDR3 protein: CASSGAKAETQYF

clone size: many
D gene: .
J gene: TRBJ2-7
V gene: TRBV11-3
CDR3 DNA: TGTGCCAGCAGCTTCCGGGTTTCATGGGCCTACGAGCAGTACTTC
CDR3 protein: CASSFRVSWAYEQYF

clone size: many
D gene: .
J gene: TRBJ1-1
V gene: TRBV5-1
CDR3 DNA: TGCGCCAGCAGCTTGGCCGGAGGAGGGAACACTGAAGCTTTCTTT
CDR3 protein: CASSLAGGGNTEAFF

clone size: many
D gene: TRBD1
J gene: TRBJ1-1
V gene: TRBV12-3/TRBV12-4
CDR3 DNA: TGTGCCAGCAGTTTTCAGGGGGCGAATGAAGCTTTCTTT
CDR3 protein: CASSFQGANEAFF

clone size: .
D gene: TRBD2
J gene: TRBJ2-7
V gene: TRBV27
CDR3 DNA: TGTGCCAGCAGTTTAGCGGGGACTACCTACGAGCAGTACTTC
CDR3 protein: CASSLAGTTYEQYF

clone size: many
D gene: .
J gene: TRBJ2-7
V gene: TRBV6-2/TRBV6-3
CDR3 DNA: TGTGCCAGCGGACAGTCCTACGAGCAGTACTTC
CDR3 protein: CASGQSYEQYF

clone size: many
D gene: .
J gene: TRBJ2-5
V gene: TRBV27
CDR3 DNA: TGTGCCAGCAGTGCACACAGCATCCAAGAGACCCAGTACTTC
CDR3 protein: CASSAHSIQETQYF

clone size: .
D gene: .
J gene: TRBJ2-7
V gene: TRBV12-3/TRBV12-4
CDR3 DNA: TGTGCCAGCAGTTTAGACGGGCCCCCCTACGAGCAGTACTTC
CDR3 protein: CASSLDGPPYEQYF

clone size: .
D gene: .
J gene: TRBJ2-5
V gene: TRBV27
CDR3 DNA: TGTGCCAGCGCGGGGCCTCAAGAGACCCAGTACTTC
CDR3 protein: CASAGPQETQYF

clone size: .
D gene: .
J gene: TRBJ1-2
V gene: TRBV20-1
CDR3 DNA: TGCAGTGCTAGAGCTCATGGGGGTAACTATGGCTACACCTTC
CDR3 protein: CSARAHGGNYGYTF

clone size: .
D gene: .
J gene: TRBJ1-1
V gene: TRBV7-2
CDR3 DNA: TGTGCCAGCAGCCCCGGCCTGACGCAAATAGGGAAAGCTTTCTTT
CDR3 protein: CASSPGLTQIGKAFF

clone size: .
D gene: .
J gene: TRBJ1-1
V gene: TRBV6-1
CDR3 DNA: TGTGCCAGCCGGAGGAGCTTCGAAGCTTTCTTT
CDR3 protein: CASRRSFEAFF

clone size: many
D gene: .
J gene: TRBJ2-6
V gene: TRBV4-3
CDR3 DNA: TGCGCCAGCAGCCAAGGGGGCTCTGAGTCTGGGGCCAACGTCCTGACTTTC
CDR3 protein: CASSQGGSESGANVLTF

clone size: many
D gene: .
J gene: TRBJ2-2
V gene: TRBV7-2
CDR3 DNA: TGTGCCAGCAGCTACGACAGACCCGGGGAGCTGTTTTTT
CDR3 protein: CASSYDRPGELFF

clone size: many
D gene: TRBD1
J gene: TRBJ1-1
V gene: TRBV27
CDR3 DNA: TGTGCCGGCAGTAGGACAGGGATGAACACTGAAGCTTTCTTT
CDR3 protein: CAGSRTGMNTEAFF

clone size: many
D gene: TRBD1
J gene: TRBJ2-7
V gene: TRBV12-3/TRBV12-4
CDR3 DNA: TGTGCCAGCAGTCAAGGGACAGGGGGCTTCTACGAGCAGTACTTC
CDR3 protein: CASSQGTGGFYEQYF

clone size: many
D gene: TRBD1
J gene: TRBJ2-7
V gene: TRBV29-1
CDR3 DNA: TGCAGCGTTGGGGGCCGGGACAGGAGTTCCTACGAGCAGTACTTC
CDR3 protein: CSVGGRDRSSYEQYF

clone size: .
D gene: .
J gene: TRBJ1-3
V gene: TRBV11-2
CDR3 DNA: TGTGCCAGCAGCAAAACAACCATAGGGGGGGGCTCTGGAAACACCATATATTTT
CDR3 protein: CASSKTTIGGGSGNTIYF

clone size: many
D gene: .
J gene: TRBJ1-2
V gene: TRBV28
CDR3 DNA: TGTGCCAGCACCCTTTTTGGTGACTATGGCTACACCTTC
CDR3 protein: CASTLFGDYGYTF

clone size: .
D gene: TRBD1
J gene: TRBJ2-7
V gene: TRBV6-1
CDR3 DNA: TGTGCCAGCAGCACCTCGGGACAGGGCTTTGGGAAGTACTTC
CDR3 protein: CASSTSGQGFGKYF

clone size: many
D gene: .
J gene: TRBJ2-5
V gene: TRBV24-1
CDR3 DNA: TGTGCCACCGCGACAGCGGATCAAGAGACCCAGTACTTC
CDR3 protein: CATATADQETQYF